Presented here are 27 T cell receptor beta chains from one specimen sequenced in a study of glioma-infiltrating T cells after dendritic cell vaccination. Sequenced by immunoSEQ multiplex PCR; TCRdb stores in-frame clones only, minus some. The sample consists of 90,000 to 95,000 clones, more than 80% of them appearing once. Time point noted: after dendritic cell vaccination, including at tumor progression/relapse. This specimen was blood, taken after dendritic cell vaccination. The source of these receptors is a human donor with glioblastoma.

The chain links TRBV2 to TRBJ2-5, with 7 bases identical to TRBD2. J lost 1 base, V lost 4 bases, and 18 bases had no gene match. Germline values: CDR1 SNHLY, CDR2 FYNNEI. The CDR3 runs to 19 residues. CDR3 nucleotides: TGTGCCAGCAGTGCCGGGAAGGCCGGCGGGGGACCTTTCCAAGAGACCCAGTACTTC. Translating gives CASSAGKAGGGPFQETQYF. Full variable domain (outside the CDR3, taken from reference TRBV2 and TRBJ2-5): EPEVTQTPSHQVTQMGQEVILRCVPISNHLYFYWYRQILGQKVEFLVSFYNNEISEKSEIFDDQFSVERPDGSNFTLKIRSTKLEDSAMYFCASSAGKAGGGPFQETQYFGPGTRLLVL.

The chain has TRBV9 and TRBJ1-1; D uncertain. This CDR3 is built from 14 residues. V dropped 4 bases and J dropped 1 base, with 11 bases sitting between them. Germline CDR1 SGDLS, CDR2 YYNGEE. CDR3: CASSREGTNTEAFF. DNA for the CDR3: TGTGCCAGCAGCCGAGAGGGAACGAACACTGAAGCTTTCTTT.

V gene TRBV10-2 combines with J gene TRBJ2-1; 7 bases agree with TRBD2. V lost 1 base, J lost 4 bases, and 7 bases stayed unmatched. CDR1 is WSHSY, CDR2 SAAADI, per germline. This CDR3 spans 16 amino acids. The CDR3 protein is CASSELSGTSYNEQFF. The CDR3 region has the DNA TGCGCCAGCAGTGAGTTAAGCGGGACGAGTTACAATGAGCAGTTCTTC.

The chain links TRBV6-1 to TRBJ2-6, with D maybe TRBD1 (7 bases). Germline CDR1 reads MNHNS; CDR2 reads SASEGT. V lost 7 bases and J 1 base, leaving 11 bases between the germline ends. The CDR3 length is 15 residues. This CDR3 reads CASTQGGSGANVLTF. The CDR3, as DNA: TGTGCCAGCACCCAGGGGGGATCTGGGGCCAACGTCCTGACTTTC.

The J gene is TRBJ1-2, the V gene TRBV27; D gene ambiguous. The CDR3 is 13 residues long. Germline CDR1 is MNHEY and CDR2 is SMNVEV (reference sequence). Trimming pared 2 bases from V and 0 bases from J, leaving 4 bases between. The CDR3 loop is CASSLRANYGYTF. The CDR3 DNA reads TGTGCCAGCAGTTTACGGGCTAACTATGGCTACACCTTC.

The DNA for the CDR3 is TGTGCCAGTAGTATGGGGGGGAGGACCGGGGAGCTGTTTTTT. Its translation: CASSMGGRTGELFF. J is TRBJ2-2 and V is TRBV19; TRBD2 agrees at 7 bases. The V gene's germline CDR1 is LNHDA and CDR2 SQIVND (reference sequence). With 3 bases clipped from V and 5 bases from J, the junction kept 3 bases outside the gene matches. The CDR3 contains 14 residues.

This sequence joins TRBV6-6 and TRBJ1-5; a weak D match, TRBD1 (5 bases). Germline V gives CDR1 MNHNY, CDR2 SVGAGI (reference sequence). This CDR3 has 14 amino acids. V was pared by 8 bases and J by 1 base, with 12 bases between. The CDR3 DNA reads as TGTGCCAGCGTAACGGGGGGGAGCAATCAGCCCCAGCATTTT. As protein: CASVTGGSNQPQHF.

The rearrangement uses TRBV18 and TRBJ1-2; 7 nucleotides line up with TRBD1. Germline assignment: CDR1 KGHSH and CDR2 LQKENI. The CDR3 has 14 residues. Trimming at V came to 3 bases and at J to 4 bases, leaving 5 bases not matched to a gene. For the CDR3, the DNA is TGTGCCAGCTCACCGGGACAGCTGTTCTATGGCTACACCTTC. The encoded protein is CASSPGQLFYGYTF.

The CDR3 here is CASSLGSGSPFTGELFF. The CDR3 region has the DNA TGTGCCAGCAGCTTGGGATCGGGGAGCCCTTTCACCGGGGAGCTGTTTTTT. The chain employs TRBV13 and TRBJ2-2; possible D gene TRBD2, 5 bases. Germline V CDR1 and CDR2: PRHDT, FYEKMQ (reference sequence). The V gene lost 3 bases and the J gene lost 4 bases, with 18 bases spanning the gap. This CDR3 contains 17 residues.

CDR3 amino acids: CASSPRTGVSNEQFF. The CDR3 bases are TGTGCCAGCTCACCCAGGACAGGGGTTTCCAATGAGCAGTTCTTC. V usage is TRBV18 and J usage is TRBJ2-1, with 9 bases that match TRBD1. Germline lookup yields CDR1 KGHSH and CDR2 LQKENI. The junction had 6 bases not matched to a gene; V was cut back by 3 bases and J by 6 bases. This CDR3 contains 15 residues.

This clone has more than one count but fewer than ten. V usage is TRBV2 and J usage is TRBJ1-1; possible D gene TRBD1, 6 bases. V shed 3 bases and J shed 7 bases, with 9 bases lying between them. CDR1 is SNHLY and CDR2 is FYNNEI in the germline V gene. The CDR3 consists of 12 residues. The CDR3 nucleotides read TGTGCCAGCAGTGACTGGGGGCTTGAAGCTTTCTTT. As protein: CASSDWGLEAFF. The variable domain in full, with the rest retrieved from reference TRBV2 and TRBJ1-1, is EPEVTQTPSHQVTQMGQEVILRCVPISNHLYFYWYRQILGQKVEFLVSFYNNEISEKSEIFDDQFSVERPDGSNFTLKIRSTKLEDSAMYFCASSDWGLEAFFGQGTRLTVV.

This chain uses TRBV15 with TRBJ2-5; D not resolved. From germline, CDR1 is LNHNV and CDR2 YYDKDF (reference sequence). The CDR3 totals 13 residues. Deletions cut 0 bases from V and 5 bases from J, with 7 bases between. In DNA form, the CDR3 reads TGTGCCACCAGCAGAGACAACGGGGAGACCCAGTACTTC. Its protein is CATSRDNGETQYF.

This clone was counted only a few times. The CDR3 sequence: CASSQGYGYTF. The CDR3 DNA follows: TGTGCCAGCAGCCAGGGCTATGGCTACACCTTC. The chain combines TRBV6-6 with TRBJ1-2; D is possibly TRBD1 (5 bases). This CDR3 spans 11 amino acids. Between the trimmed V and J ends, which lost 6 bases and 4 bases, there was a span of 6 bases. From germline, CDR1 is MNHNY and CDR2 SVGAGI (reference sequence).

The gene calls are TRBV25-1 and TRBJ1-6, with 7 bases that match TRBD1. This CDR3 is 15 amino acids long. Losses at the gene ends were 4 bases for V and 1 base for J; bases not matched to a gene: 1. CDR1 MGHDK and CDR2 SYGVNS come from the germline V gene. Written as DNA, the CDR3 is TGTGCCAGCAGTGGGACAGGATCCTATAATTCACCCCTCCACTTT. The encoded protein is CASSGTGSYNSPLHF.

The chain recombines TRBV5-5 with TRBJ2-7; 9 bases agree with TRBD1. CDR3 size: 17 residues. V shed 3 bases, J shed 0 bases, and the junction held 10 bases outside the gene matches. Per the germline V gene, CDR1 is SGHKS and CDR2 is YYEKEE (reference sequence). The CDR3 sequence: CASSYKMGQGGSYEQYV. CDR3 sequence (DNA): TGTGCCAGCAGCTATAAGATGGGACAGGGAGGCTCCTACGAGCAGTACGTC.

The rearrangement links TRBV5-4 to TRBJ2-7, with D possibly matching TRBD1 (6 bases). The V end was cut by 0 bases, the J end by 5 bases, with 15 bases between. In germline, CDR1 is SGHNT, CDR2 YYREEE (reference sequence). The CDR3 loop spans 15 amino acids. For the CDR3, the DNA is TGTGCCAGCAGCTTGGAGTCTACAGGGAGCAACGAGCAGTACTTC. This encodes CASSLESTGSNEQYF.

The gene calls are TRBV6-5 and TRBJ2-7, with D possibly matching TRBD1 (7 bases). CDR3 length: 12 amino acids. Germline V gives CDR1 MNHEY, CDR2 SVGAGI. V lost 6 bases and J lost 4, with 10 bases in between. This CDR3 is CASSRGAYEQYV. DNA for the CDR3: TGTGCCAGCAGCAGGGGGGCTTACGAGCAGTACGTC.

Here the CDR3 DNA reads TGTGCCAGCAGCCCAATAGGGGGACAGGGGAGCGGGGGAAACTATGGCTACACCTTC. It encodes CASSPIGGQGSGGNYGYTF. The chain has TRBV4-2 and TRBJ1-2, with 10 bases identical to TRBD1. This CDR3 is 19 amino acids long. J lost 2 bases, V lost 4 bases, and 16 bases had no gene match. In germline, CDR1 is LGHNA, CDR2 YNFKEQ.

The chain links TRBV7-2 to TRBJ2-1, with 9 positions matching TRBD2. CDR1 is SGHTA and CDR2 is FQGNSA in the germline V gene. The CDR3 runs 16 residues. The junction had 8 bases not matched to a gene; V was cut back by 4 bases and J by 4 bases. CDR3 bases: TGTGCCAGCAGCTCGCGGGGGGGTCTAGGGTACAATGAGCAGTTCTTC. Its translation: CASSSRGGLGYNEQFF.

The J gene is TRBJ2-5, the V gene TRBV4-2, with D possibly TRBD2 on 5 matching bases. The CDR3 length is 16 residues. CDR1 and CDR2 (germline): LGHNA, YNFKEQ. Trimming removed 0 bases from V and 2 bases from J, with 13 bases in between. CDR3 sequence: CASSQDEGRIQETQYF. CDR3 sequence (DNA): TGTGCCAGCAGCCAAGACGAGGGCAGAATACAAGAGACCCAGTACTTC.

The chain uses TRBV5-1 and TRBJ1-5, with 7 bases that match TRBD1. CDR1 and CDR2 (germline): SGHRS, YFSETQ. Trimming at V came to 0 bases and at J to 2 bases, leaving 2 bases not matched to a gene. This CDR3 region has 15 residues. CDR3: CASSLEGAGNQPQHF. CDR3 DNA sequence: TGCGCCAGCAGCTTGGAGGGGGCGGGCAATCAGCCCCAGCATTTT. The whole variable domain, remainder taken from reference TRBV5-1 and TRBJ1-5, is KAGVTQTPRYLIKTRGQQVTLSCSPISGHRSVSWYQQTPGQGLQFLFEYFSETQRNKGNFPGRFSGRQFSNSRSEMNVSTLELGDSALYLCASSLEGAGNQPQHFGDGTRLSIL.

In this sample, this clone turned up a few times. The V and J genes are TRBV5-5 and TRBJ1-4; 7 bases match TRBD1. This CDR3 contains 14 residues. Germline V CDR1 and CDR2: SGHKS, YYEKEE (reference sequence). The V segment lost 4 bases and the J segment 8 bases; nucleotides outside the gene matches: 8. CDR3 nucleotides: TGTGCCAGCAGCCCGACAGGGTTGGACGAAAAACTGTTTTTT. As protein: CASSPTGLDEKLFF.

The rearrangement uses TRBV5-1 and TRBJ2-7, with a tentative D call TRBD1 (6 bases). In germline, CDR1 is SGHRS, CDR2 YFSETQ. The CDR3 totals 12 residues. V lost 0 bases, J lost 5 bases, and 6 bases lay in between. The CDR3 nucleotides are TGCGCCAGCAGCTTGGACAGGGACGAGCAGTACTTC. Translation gives CASSLDRDEQYF.

The chain carries TRBV5-1 and TRBJ1-3; D might be TRBD1 (6 bases). V shed 4 bases and J shed 4 bases, with 15 bases lying between them. Germline lookup yields CDR1 SGHRS and CDR2 YFSETQ. The CDR3 sequence is 15 residues long. CDR3 sequence reads: CASSPGGAAGNTIYF. The CDR3 DNA follows: TGCGCCAGCAGCCCGGGGGGGGCGGCCGGAAACACCATATATTTT.

The J gene is TRBJ2-7, the V gene TRBV7-9, with TRBD1 identical over 12 bases. This CDR3 has 16 amino acids. Trimming removed 1 base from V and 5 bases from J; junction bases left unmatched: 6. Looked up from germline, CDR1 is SEHNR and CDR2 is FQNEAQ (reference sequence). The CDR3 spells CASSLGDRGPMDEQYV. CDR3 nucleotide sequence: TGTGCCAGCAGCTTAGGGGACAGGGGGCCGATGGACGAGCAGTACGTC.

Worth noting for this clone: Other DNA sequences within the sample encode an identical CDR3. This chain links TRBV2 with TRBJ1-1; 8 bases agree with TRBD1. This CDR3 has 13 amino acids. Unmatched junction bases numbered 4, after V lost 9 bases and J lost 1 base. Germline CDR1 SNHLY, CDR2 FYNNEI. The CDR3 DNA reads TGTGCCAGTTCACAGGGGGAGAACACTGAAGCTTTCTTT. Its translation is CASSQGENTEAFF.

V gene TRBV9 combines with J gene TRBJ1-2; 8 bases are a match to TRBD1. This CDR3 contains 14 residues. The V and J ends lost 0 bases and 7 bases, in that order; junction bases with no gene match: 5. The germline gives CDR1 SGDLS, CDR2 YYNGEE. CDR3 sequence: CASSVAPGGTGYTF. Written as DNA, the CDR3 is TGTGCCAGCAGCGTAGCTCCAGGGGGCACTGGCTACACCTTC.